This is a list of T cell receptor beta chains from one sample in a study of T cells in Graves' hyperthyroidism and ophthalmopathy. From the multiplex PCR reads, TCRdb called clonotypes with MiXCR, one entry per CDR3 protein. Of 300,000 to 450,000 distinct CDR3 sequences listed, 15% to 20% are singletons. The source material was blood. These receptors all come from a woman in her thirties or forties with Graves' ophthalmopathy. The CDR3 runs from the conserved cysteine through the conserved F or W. Each record gives: clone size, V gene, J gene, D gene, CDR3 DNA, CDR3 protein. The D gene is left open where the match is weak. Rows give clone size only sometimes, using once, few, many, or a class for an expanded clone.

>few|TRBV5-6|TRBJ2-5|-
TGTGCCAGCAGCCTCTGGACGCTGGATAGGGAGACCCAGTACTTC
CASSLWTLDRETQYF
>-|TRBV6-1|TRBJ2-7|TRBD2
TGTGCCAGCAGTGAAGGGACAGCGGGAGATTCGGACGAGCAGTACTTC
CASSEGTAGDSDEQYF
>many|TRBV25-1|TRBJ2-7|TRBD2
TGTGCCAGCAGTGAATCAGGTACTAGCGGGAGAGAGCAGTACTTC
CASSESGTSGREQYF
>-|TRBV30|TRBJ2-3|-
TGTGCCTGGAGTATCCGGGACTTTCATACAGATACGCAGTATTTT
CAWSIRDFHTDTQYF
>many|TRBV29-1|TRBJ2-7|-
TGCAGCGTCGTACAGGTGAACTACGAGCAGTACTTC
CSVVQVNYEQYF
>many|TRBV30|TRBJ2-7|-
TGTGCCTGGAGTGTAACTGGGATAGTATGGGAGCAGTACTTC
CAWSVTGIVWEQYF
>-|TRBV5-5|TRBJ1-2|TRBD1
TGTGCCAGCAGCCGGACAGGGTTTGACTATGGCTACACCTTC
CASSRTGFDYGYTF
>few|TRBV30|TRBJ2-2|TRBD2
TGTGCCTGGAGCGGTGGACTAGCGGGAGGGCCCGCCGGGGAGCTGTTTTTT
CAWSGGLAGGPAGELFF
>many|TRBV3-1|TRBJ2-2|-
TGTGCCAGCAGCCCAGTTGCTGCTCCTGGGGAGCTGTTTTTT
CASSPVAAPGELFF
>-|TRBV11-2|TRBJ2-7|-
TGTGCCAGCAGCCGAAGCGGGCGGGCCTACGAGCAGTACTTC
CASSRSGRAYEQYF
>many|TRBV25-1|TRBJ1-5|-
TGTGCCAGCAGTGATGGCAGGGTAAATCAGCCCCAGCATTTT
CASSDGRVNQPQHF
>-|TRBV18|TRBJ1-5|-
TGTGCCAGCTCACCGGACGTCAATCAGCCCCAGCATTTT
CASSPDVNQPQHF
>many|TRBV6-1|TRBJ1-1|-
TGTGCCAGCACCCTCGAAGGGAACACTGAAGCTTTCTTT
CASTLEGNTEAFF
>few|TRBV6-5|TRBJ2-5|TRBD2
TGTGCCAGCAGTTACGGACGGGGAGGGGAGACCCAGTACTTC
CASSYGRGGETQYF
>few|TRBV9|TRBJ2-2|-
TGTGCCAGCAGCGTAGGGATATCGAACACCGGGGAGCTGTTTTTT
CASSVGISNTGELFF
>many|TRBV28|TRBJ1-1|-
TGTGCCAGCAGTTCAACAGGGACGGGGTACACTGAAGCTTTCTTT
CASSSTGTGYTEAFF
>many|TRBV4-1|TRBJ2-7|-
TGCGCCAGCAGCCAAGCTGCAAAGGGGGGGGCGGGAGAGCAGTACTTC
CASSQAAKGGAGEQYF
>many|TRBV5-1|TRBJ1-2|-
TGCGCCAGCAGCTTGGGAGACTTTTATGGCTACACCTTC
CASSLGDFYGYTF
>-|TRBV3-1|TRBJ1-1|TRBD1
TGTGCCAGCACCGGACAGGGCACGAACACTGAAGCTTTCTTT
CASTGQGTNTEAFF